This T cell receptor (beta chain) was obtained from a study of cytomegalovirus exposure and HLA in healthy donors. Findings and caveats of the study: Using a false discovery rate of 0.05, a later analysis showed that approximately 17,000 TCR beta sequences were associated with HLA alleles. When a later analysis compared HLA-associated TCR beta chains with equally common others, the HLA-associated chains turned out to be more clonally expanded and to have lower generation probabilities.

Details on this clone: Its antigen is unidentified.

The PCR had 60 Vbeta and 13 Jbeta primers. The table came from immunoSEQ multiplex PCR; TCRdb's copy has only in-frame clones and leaves some out. The table lists 90,000 to 150,000 clones, about 78% of them singletons. This receptor was obtained from a woman aged 40 to 55 in good health and CMV-seropositive. Sequenced: PBMCs.

This CDR3 reads CASSLGQNSPLHF. The CDR3 DNA sequence: TGTGCCAGTAGCTTGGGACAAAATTCACCCCTCCACTTT. The rearrangement uses TRBV19 and TRBJ1-6; tentative D call: TRBD1 (6 bases). Trimming stripped 6 bases from V and 7 bases from J, with 10 bases between. There are 13 residues in the CDR3. Germline values: CDR1 LNHDA, CDR2 SQIVND (reference sequence). The full variable domain, in which reference TRBV19 and TRBJ1-6 provide the parts outside the CDR3, is DGGITQSPKYLFRKEGQNVTLSCEQNLNHDAMYWYRQDPGQGLRLIYYSQIVNDFQKGDIAEGYSVSREKKESFPLTVTSAQKNPTAFYLCASSLGQNSPLHFGNGTRLTVT.